The 3 T cell receptor beta chains below all came from one sample that was sequenced in a study of blood T cell repertoires in COVID-19. This table comes from immunoSEQ multiplex PCR, and its TCRdb copy is limited to in-frame clones, with some not included. The table records a few hundred thousand clones, approximately 89% of them present only once. Sequencing input: PBMCs or T cells enriched from blood (not recorded which). The source of these receptors is a man between 25 and 39 years old who had recovered from COVID-19.

V and J are TRBV9 and TRBJ1-1, with 7 bases fitting TRBD1. Germline V gene data show CDR1 as SGDLS and CDR2 as YYNGEE. This CDR3 spans 15 amino acids. J was trimmed by 4 bases and V by 4 bases; bases with no gene match: 10. CDR3 bases: TGTGCCAGCAGCCCCCCGGCAGGGGGTCGCACTGAAGCTTTCTTT. The encoded protein is CASSPPAGGRTEAFF.

This clone showed up just once. The chain recombines TRBV19 with TRBJ1-2; the D gene is possibly TRBD1 (6 bases). V lost 5 bases and J 0 bases, leaving 13 bases between the germline ends. This CDR3 is built from 15 residues. CDR1 and CDR2 from the germline V gene are LNHDA and SQIVND (reference sequence). The CDR3 here is CASSSQTGANYGYTF. The CDR3 DNA reads as TGTGCCAGTAGTTCGCAGACAGGAGCTAACTATGGCTACACCTTC.

V gene TRBV7-2 combines with J gene TRBJ2-1, with 7 bases aligning to TRBD2. CDR1 and CDR2 from the germline V gene are SGHTA and FQGNSA. The V segment lost 5 bases and the J segment 8 bases; nucleotides outside the gene matches: 3. The CDR3 contains 12 residues. CDR3 protein: CASSRTRDEQFF. CDR3 in DNA: TGTGCCAGCAGCCGGACTAGGGATGAGCAGTTCTTC.